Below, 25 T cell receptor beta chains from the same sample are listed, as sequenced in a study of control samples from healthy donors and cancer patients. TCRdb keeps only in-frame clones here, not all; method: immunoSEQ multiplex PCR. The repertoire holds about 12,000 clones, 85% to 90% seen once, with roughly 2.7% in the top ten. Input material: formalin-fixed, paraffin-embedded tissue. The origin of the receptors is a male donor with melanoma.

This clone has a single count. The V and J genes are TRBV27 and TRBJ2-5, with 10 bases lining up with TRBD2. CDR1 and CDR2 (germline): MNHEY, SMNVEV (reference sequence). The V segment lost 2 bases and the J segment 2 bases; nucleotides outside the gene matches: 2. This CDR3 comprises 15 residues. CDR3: CASSLLAGDQETQYF. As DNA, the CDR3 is TGTGCCAGCAGTTTACTAGCGGGAGATCAAGAGACCCAGTACTTC.

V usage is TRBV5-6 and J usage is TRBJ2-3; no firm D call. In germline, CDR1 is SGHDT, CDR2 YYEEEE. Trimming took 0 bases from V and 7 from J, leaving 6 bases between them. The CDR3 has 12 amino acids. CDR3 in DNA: TGTGCCAGCAGCTTGGGTGATAATACGCAGTATTTT. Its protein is CASSLGDNTQYF.

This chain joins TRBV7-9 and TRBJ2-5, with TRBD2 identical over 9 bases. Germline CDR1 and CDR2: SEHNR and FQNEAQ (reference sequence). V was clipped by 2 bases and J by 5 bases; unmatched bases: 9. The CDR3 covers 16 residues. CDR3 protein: CASSLSASGNIETQYF. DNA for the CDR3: TGTGCCAGCAGCTTATCGGCTAGCGGGAATATCGAGACCCAGTACTTC.

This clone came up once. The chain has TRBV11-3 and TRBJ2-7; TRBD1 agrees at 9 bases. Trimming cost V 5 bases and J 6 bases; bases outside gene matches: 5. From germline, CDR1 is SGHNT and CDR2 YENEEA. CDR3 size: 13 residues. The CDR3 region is CASSPGQGREQYV. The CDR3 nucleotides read TGTGCCAGCAGCCCGGGACAGGGCCGCGAGCAGTACGTC.

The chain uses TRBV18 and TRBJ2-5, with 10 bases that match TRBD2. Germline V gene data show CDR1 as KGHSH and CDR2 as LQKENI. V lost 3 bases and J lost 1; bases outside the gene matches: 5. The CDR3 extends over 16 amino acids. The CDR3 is CASSPVAGGSQETQYF. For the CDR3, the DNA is TGTGCCAGCTCACCGGTAGCGGGAGGTTCCCAAGAGACCCAGTACTTC.

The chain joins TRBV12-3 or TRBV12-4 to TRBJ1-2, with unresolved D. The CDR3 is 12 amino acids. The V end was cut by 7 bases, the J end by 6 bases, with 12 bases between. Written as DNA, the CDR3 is TGTGCCAGCAACCTAAAAGAGGATGGCTACACCTTC. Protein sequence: CASNLKEDGYTF.

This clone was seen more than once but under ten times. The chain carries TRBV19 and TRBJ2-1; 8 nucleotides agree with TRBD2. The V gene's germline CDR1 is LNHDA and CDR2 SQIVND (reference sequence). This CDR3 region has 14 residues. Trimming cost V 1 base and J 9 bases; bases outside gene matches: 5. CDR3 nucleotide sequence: TGTGCCAGTAGTATAGTAGGCGGGGGGAGTGAGCAGTTCTTC. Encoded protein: CASSIVGGGSEQFF.

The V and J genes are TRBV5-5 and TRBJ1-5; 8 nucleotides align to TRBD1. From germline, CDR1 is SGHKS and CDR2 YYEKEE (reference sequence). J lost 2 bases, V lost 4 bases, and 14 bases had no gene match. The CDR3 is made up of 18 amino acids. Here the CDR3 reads CASSPGQGGLVGNQPQHF. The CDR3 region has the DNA TGTGCCAGCAGCCCCGGACAGGGAGGCTTGGTGGGCAATCAGCCCCAGCATTTT.

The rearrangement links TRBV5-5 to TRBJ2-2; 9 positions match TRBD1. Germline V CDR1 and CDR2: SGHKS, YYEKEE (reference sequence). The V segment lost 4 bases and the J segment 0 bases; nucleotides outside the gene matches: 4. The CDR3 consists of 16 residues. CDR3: CASSLQGASNTGELFF. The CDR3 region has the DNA TGTGCCAGCAGCCTACAGGGGGCATCGAACACCGGGGAGCTGTTTTTT.

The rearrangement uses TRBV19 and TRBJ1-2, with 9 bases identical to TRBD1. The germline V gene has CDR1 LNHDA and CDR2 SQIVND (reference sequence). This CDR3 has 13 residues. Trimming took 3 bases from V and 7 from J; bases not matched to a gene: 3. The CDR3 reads CASSITGGIGYTF. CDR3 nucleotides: TGTGCCAGTAGTATTACAGGGGGCATTGGCTACACCTTC.

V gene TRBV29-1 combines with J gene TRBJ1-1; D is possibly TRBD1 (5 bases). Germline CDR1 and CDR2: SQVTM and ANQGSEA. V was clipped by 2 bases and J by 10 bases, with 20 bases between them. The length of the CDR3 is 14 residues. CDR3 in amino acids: CSVESGRGLVVAFF. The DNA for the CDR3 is TGCAGCGTTGAAAGCGGACGGGGGTTGGTCGTAGCTTTCTTT. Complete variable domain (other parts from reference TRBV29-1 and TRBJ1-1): SAVISQKPSRDICQRGTSLTIQCQVDSQVTMMFWYRQQPGQSLTLIATANQGSEATYESGFVIDKFPISRPNLTFSTLTVSNMSPEDSSIYLCSVESGRGLVVAFFGQGTRLTVV.

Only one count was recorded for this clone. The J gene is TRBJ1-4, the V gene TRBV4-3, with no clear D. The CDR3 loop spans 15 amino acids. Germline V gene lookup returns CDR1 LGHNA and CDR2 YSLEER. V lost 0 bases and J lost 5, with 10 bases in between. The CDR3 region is CASSQDIGDNEKLFF. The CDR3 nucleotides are TGCGCCAGCAGCCAAGATATAGGCGACAATGAAAAACTGTTTTTT.

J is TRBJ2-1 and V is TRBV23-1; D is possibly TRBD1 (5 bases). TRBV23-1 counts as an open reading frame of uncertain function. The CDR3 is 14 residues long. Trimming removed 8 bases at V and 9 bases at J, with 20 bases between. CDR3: CASPPMGRLGEQFF. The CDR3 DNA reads TGCGCCAGCCCCCCAATGGGGCGGTTGGGTGAGCAGTTCTTC.

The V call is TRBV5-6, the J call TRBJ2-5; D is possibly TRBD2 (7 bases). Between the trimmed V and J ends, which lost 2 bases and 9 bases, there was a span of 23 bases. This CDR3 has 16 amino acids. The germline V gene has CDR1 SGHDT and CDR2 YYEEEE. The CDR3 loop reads CASSFVRGGRSKAQYF. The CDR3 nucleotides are TGTGCCAGCAGCTTTGTTAGGGGGGGCCGGAGTAAGGCCCAGTACTTC. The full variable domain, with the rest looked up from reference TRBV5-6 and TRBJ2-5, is DAGVTQSPTHLIKTRGQQVTLRCSPKSGHDTVSWYQQALGQGPQFIFQYYEEEERQRGNFPDRFSGHQFPNYSSELNVNALLLGDSALYLCASSFVRGGRSKAQYFGPGTRLLVL.

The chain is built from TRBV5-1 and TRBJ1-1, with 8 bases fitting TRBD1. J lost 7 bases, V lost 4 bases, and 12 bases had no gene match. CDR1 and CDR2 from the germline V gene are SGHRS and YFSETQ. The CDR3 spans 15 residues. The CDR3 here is CASSQQPTGGVEAFF. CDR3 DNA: TGCGCCAGCAGCCAGCAACCTACAGGGGGAGTTGAAGCTTTCTTT.

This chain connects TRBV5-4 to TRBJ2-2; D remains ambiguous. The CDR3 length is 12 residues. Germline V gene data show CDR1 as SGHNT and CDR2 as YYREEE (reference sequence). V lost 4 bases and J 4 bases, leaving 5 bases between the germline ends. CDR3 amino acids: CASSVLTGELFF. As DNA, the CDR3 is TGTGCCAGCAGCGTCCTCACCGGGGAGCTGTTTTTT.

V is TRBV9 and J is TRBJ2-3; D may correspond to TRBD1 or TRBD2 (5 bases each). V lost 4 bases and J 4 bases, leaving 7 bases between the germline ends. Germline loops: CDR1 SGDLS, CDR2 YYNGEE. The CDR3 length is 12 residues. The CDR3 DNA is TGTGCCAGCAGCCGGGGCTCAGATACGCAGTATTTT. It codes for CASSRGSDTQYF.

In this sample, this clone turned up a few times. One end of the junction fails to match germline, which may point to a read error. CDR3 DNA: TGTGCTAGCAGCTTAGGGCTAGCGGGAGGAGAGACCCAGTACTTC. Translation gives CASSLGLAGGETQYF. V is TRBV7-7 and J is TRBJ2-5; 11 bases match TRBD2. The CDR3 sequence is 15 residues long. Looked up from germline, CDR1 is SSHAT and CDR2 is FNYEAQ (reference sequence).

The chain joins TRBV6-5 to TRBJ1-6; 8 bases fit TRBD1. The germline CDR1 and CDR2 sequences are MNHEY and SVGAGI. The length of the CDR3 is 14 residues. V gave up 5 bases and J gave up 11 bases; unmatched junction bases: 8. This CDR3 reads CASSTGQGSTPLHF. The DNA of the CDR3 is TGTGCCAGCAGTACCGGACAGGGATCGACACCCCTCCACTTT.

The CDR3 DNA sequence: TGTGCCAGCAGTCTAGCGGCGGGGCCCTACAATGAGCAGTTCTTC. It encodes CASSLAAGPYNEQFF. The rearrangement links TRBV6-4 to TRBJ2-1; 7 bases map to TRBD2. This CDR3 has 15 residues. V shed 5 bases, J shed 2 bases, and the junction held 6 bases outside the gene matches. Germline CDR1 and CDR2: MRHNA and SNTAGT.

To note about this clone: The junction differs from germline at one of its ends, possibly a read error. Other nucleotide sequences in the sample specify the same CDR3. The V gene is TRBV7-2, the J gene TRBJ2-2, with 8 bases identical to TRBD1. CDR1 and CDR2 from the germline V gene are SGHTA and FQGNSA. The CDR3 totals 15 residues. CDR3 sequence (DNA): TGCGCCAGCAGCCTTACAGGGGGAAGGACCGGGGAGCTGTTTTTT. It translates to CASSLTGGRTGELFF. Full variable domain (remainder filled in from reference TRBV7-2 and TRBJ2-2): GAGVSQSPSNKVTEKGKDVELRCDPISGHTALYWYRQSLGQGLEFLIYFQGNSAPDKSGLPSDRFSAERTGGSVSTLTIQRTQQEDSAVYLCASSLTGGRTGELFFGEGSRLTVL.

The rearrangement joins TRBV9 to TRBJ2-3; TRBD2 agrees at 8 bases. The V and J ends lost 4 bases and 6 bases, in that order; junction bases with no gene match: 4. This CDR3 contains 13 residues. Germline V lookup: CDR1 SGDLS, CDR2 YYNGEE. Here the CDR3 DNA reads TGTGCCAGCAGCTCGGGACTAGTCGATACGCAGTATTTT. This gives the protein CASSSGLVDTQYF.

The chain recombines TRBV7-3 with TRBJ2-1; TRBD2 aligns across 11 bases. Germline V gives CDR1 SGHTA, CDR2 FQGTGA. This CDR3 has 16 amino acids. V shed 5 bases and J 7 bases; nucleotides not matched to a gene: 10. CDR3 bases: TGTGCCAGCAGCCCACGGGGGACTAGCGGACGAAATGAGCAGTTCTTC. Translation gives CASSPRGTSGRNEQFF.

The CDR3: CASSESIDGQPQHF. The CDR3 DNA sequence: TGTGCCAGCAGTGAATCAATCGACGGTCAGCCCCAGCATTTT. This chain joins TRBV6-1 and TRBJ1-5; D not certain. The germline gives CDR1 MNHNS, CDR2 SASEGT. Deletions cut 2 bases from V and 6 bases from J, with 11 bases between. CDR3 length equals 14 residues.

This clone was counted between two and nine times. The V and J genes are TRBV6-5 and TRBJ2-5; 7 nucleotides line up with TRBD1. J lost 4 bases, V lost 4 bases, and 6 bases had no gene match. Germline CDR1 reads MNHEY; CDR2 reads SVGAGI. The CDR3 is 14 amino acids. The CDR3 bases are TGTGCCAGCAGTTCGACAGGGACGGTAGAGACCCAGTACTTC. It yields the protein CASSSTGTVETQYF.